One and the same sample provided the 10 T cell receptor beta chains below, sequenced in a study of blood T cell repertoires in COVID-19 (TCRdb year 2020). The library was built by means of the immunoSEQ multiplex PCR assay. The table comes from immuneACCESS by way of TCRdb, which keeps in-frame sequences with V and J called. Part of the clones is missing from these tables; in studies checked, under half for an unresolved V gene and the rest for unknown reasons. In all, the sample holds over 200,000 clones, and around 89% of those were seen once. The top ten clonotypes cover roughly 2.4% of the sample. The specimen sequenced was PBMCs or T cells enriched from blood (not recorded which). Every receptor here comes from a middle-aged woman with acute COVID-19.

V and J are TRBV24-1 and TRBJ2-1; TRBD1 matches at 7 bases. Germline assignment: CDR1 KGHDR and CDR2 SFDVKD. V dropped 3 bases and J dropped 8; count of bases not matched to a gene: 9. The length of the CDR3 is 15 residues. CDR3 in DNA: TGTGCCACCAGTGATCCCGGACAGGTTCCCCATGAGCAGTTCTTC. This encodes CATSDPGQVPHEQFF.

This clone was picked up one time. This chain links TRBV7-9 with TRBJ1-2, with a tentative D call TRBD1 (6 bases). The V end lost 3 bases, the J end lost 3 bases, and 20 bases lay between the germline ends. Per the germline V gene, CDR1 is SEHNR and CDR2 is FQNEAQ (reference sequence). CDR3 length: 17 amino acids. The CDR3 coding sequence is TGTGCCAGCAGCTTCCAGCCCTCACAGGGTAAGGACTATGGCTACACCTTC. Residues: CASSFQPSQGKDYGYTF.

The rearrangement links TRBV27 to TRBJ2-2; TRBD2 aligns across 10 bases. V lost 5 bases and J lost 8; bases outside the gene matches: 17. Germline CDR1 and CDR2: MNHEY and SMNVEV (reference sequence). This CDR3 comprises 18 residues. The CDR3 nucleotides read TGTGCCAGCAGTGTCCTAGCGGGGGCCTTAAAAGTACGTGGGGAGCTGTTTTTT. This sequence encodes CASSVLAGALKVRGELFF.

The J gene is TRBJ1-4, the V gene TRBV19; 7 bases fit TRBD1. Looked up from germline, CDR1 is LNHDA and CDR2 is SQIVND (reference sequence). V was pared by 5 bases and J by 3 bases, with 6 bases of the junction left unmatched. CDR3 length: 15 amino acids. In DNA form, the CDR3 reads TGTGCCAGTAGTCGTACAGGGGCTCCTAATGAAAAACTGTTTTTT. It is translated as CASSRTGAPNEKLFF. Variable domain in full (rest from reference TRBV19 and TRBJ1-4): DGGITQSPKYLFRKEGQNVTLSCEQNLNHDAMYWYRQDPGQGLRLIYYSQIVNDFQKGDIAEGYSVSREKKESFPLTVTSAQKNPTAFYLCASSRTGAPNEKLFFGSGTQLSVL.

This clone is a singleton in its sample. The chain is built from TRBV13 and TRBJ2-2; maybe TRBD2 (6 bases). The CDR3 loop spans 14 amino acids. Germline values: CDR1 PRHDT, CDR2 FYEKMQ (reference sequence). V lost 3 bases, J lost 2 bases, and 7 bases lay in between. In nucleotides, the CDR3 is TGTGCCAGCAGCTTGGGACTTAACACCGGGGAGCTGTTTTTT. Its translation: CASSLGLNTGELFF.

The chain joins TRBV19 to TRBJ1-6, with 7 positions matching TRBD1. Germline-derived CDR1 and CDR2 are LNHDA and SQIVND (reference sequence). V was pared by 5 bases and J by 4 bases, with 5 bases of the junction left unmatched. CDR3 length: 15 amino acids. CDR3 sequence reads: CASSGGTAYNSPLHF. CDR3 nucleotides: TGTGCCAGTAGTGGGGGGACAGCATATAATTCACCCCTCCACTTT.

The J gene is TRBJ2-7, the V gene TRBV19; 7 bases are a match to TRBD1. J lost 0 bases, V lost 0 bases, and 2 bases had no gene match. Germline V gives CDR1 LNHDA, CDR2 SQIVND (reference sequence). The length of the CDR3 is 15 residues. CDR3 nucleotide sequence: TGTGCCAGTAGTATAGAAGGACAGGCCTCCTACGAGCAGTACTTC. Its protein product is CASSIEGQASYEQYF.

The V and J genes are TRBV12-3 or TRBV12-4 and TRBJ2-3; maybe TRBD2 (6 bases). The CDR3 extends over 12 amino acids. Trimming removed 7 bases from V and 2 bases from J, with 7 bases in between. The CDR3 protein is CASIADTDTQYF. The CDR3 DNA sequence: TGTGCCAGCATAGCGGACACAGATACGCAGTATTTT.

This clone showed up just a few times. V is TRBV7-2 and J is TRBJ1-1; 8 bases align to TRBD1. Germline-derived CDR1 and CDR2 are SGHTA and FQGNSA. The CDR3 totals 15 residues. After removal of 4 bases from V and 7 bases from J, the junction contained 11 bases not matched to a gene. Here the CDR3 DNA reads TGTGCCAGCAGCTACCGCACCTCAGGGGGCGGTGAAGCTTTCTTT. Its protein product is CASSYRTSGGGEAFF.

The chain employs TRBV30 and TRBJ1-4; tentatively, D is TRBD1 (6 bases). V gave up 3 bases and J gave up 5 bases, with 16 bases separating them. CDR1 is GTSNPN and CDR2 is SVGIG in the germline V gene (reference sequence). The CDR3 is 15 residues long. This chain's CDR3 is CAWREQGTINEKLFF. The CDR3 region has the DNA TGTGCCTGGAGAGAACAGGGCACGATCAATGAAAAACTGTTTTTT. Full variable domain (outside the CDR3, taken from reference TRBV30 and TRBJ1-4): SQTIHQWPATLVQPVGSPLSLECTVEGTSNPNLYWYRQAAGRGLQLLFYSVGIGQISSEVPQNLSASRPQDRQFILSSKKLLLSDSGFYLCAWREQGTINEKLFFGSGTQLSVL.